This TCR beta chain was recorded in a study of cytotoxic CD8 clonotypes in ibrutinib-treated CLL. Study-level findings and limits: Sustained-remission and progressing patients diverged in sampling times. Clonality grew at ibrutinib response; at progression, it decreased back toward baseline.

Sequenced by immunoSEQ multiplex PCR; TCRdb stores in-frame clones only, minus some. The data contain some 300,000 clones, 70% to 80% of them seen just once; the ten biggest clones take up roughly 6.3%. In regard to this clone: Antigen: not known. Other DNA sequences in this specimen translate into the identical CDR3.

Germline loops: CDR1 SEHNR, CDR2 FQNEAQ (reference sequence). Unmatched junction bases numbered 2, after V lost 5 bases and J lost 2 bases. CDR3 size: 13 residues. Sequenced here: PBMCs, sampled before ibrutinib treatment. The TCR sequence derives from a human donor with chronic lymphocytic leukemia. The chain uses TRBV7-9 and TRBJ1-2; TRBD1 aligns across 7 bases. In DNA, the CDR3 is TGTGCCAGCAGCCGGGACAGCAACTATGGCTACACCTTC. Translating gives CASSRDSNYGYTF.